This TCR beta chain was obtained from a study of T-cell memory formation after mild COVID-19. Study as a whole: For the most part, TCR clusters were specific to one donor. Study conclusions and caveats: Day 15 to 85 contracting clones showed balanced CD4/CD8; later expanders leaned CD4+. Pre-infection memory harbored some responding clones, suggesting cross-reactive memory joined. CD8+ contracting clones occupied EMRA, while CD4+ ones occupied mainly CM and EM.

This clonotype was found a few times. Its cognate antigen is unknown. TCRdb called the 5' RACE reads again in MiXCR, with one record for every CDR3 protein. The sample has about 340,000 distinct CDR3 sequences, around 21% seen once. Germline lookup yields CDR1 ENHRY and CDR2 SYGVKD. Trimming at V came to 6 bases and at J to 2 bases, leaving 5 bases not matched to a gene. The CDR3 has 14 amino acids. This chain uses TRBV10-3 with TRBJ2-7; TRBD1 agrees at 9 bases. The receptor was isolated from an adult woman who had mild COVID-19 (a few samples of this study predate the infection). Cell type and time point are not known. The sequenced sample was PBMCs or a T cell subset sorted from them (not recorded which). CDR3 protein: CAIRGTGSPYEQYF. For the CDR3, the DNA is TGTGCCATCAGGGGGACAGGGTCTCCCTACGAGCAGTACTTC.